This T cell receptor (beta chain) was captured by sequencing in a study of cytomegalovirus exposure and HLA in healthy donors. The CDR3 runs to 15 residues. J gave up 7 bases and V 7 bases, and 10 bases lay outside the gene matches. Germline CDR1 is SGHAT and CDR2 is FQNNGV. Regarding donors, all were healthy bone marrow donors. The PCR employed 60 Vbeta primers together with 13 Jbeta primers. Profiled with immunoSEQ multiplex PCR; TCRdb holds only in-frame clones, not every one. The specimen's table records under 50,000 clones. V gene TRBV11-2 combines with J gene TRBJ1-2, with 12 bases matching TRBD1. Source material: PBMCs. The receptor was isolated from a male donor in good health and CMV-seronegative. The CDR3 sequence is CASTPLAGQGAGYTF. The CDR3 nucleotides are TGTGCCAGCACCCCCCTTGCGGGACAGGGGGCTGGCTACACCTTC.